These 7 T cell receptor beta chains were all obtained from the same sample, sequenced in a study of post-analysis software for immune sequencing data. Study results and caveats: Comparison of patients with controls showed 5 or 6 TRBV segments more frequent in patients, TRBV5-6, TRBV5-1 and TRBV20-1 among them.

These receptors are not linked to any known antigen. Unique-molecular-identifier-tagged TCR beta cDNA libraries were used. Via MiXCR, TCRdb re-called the PCR reads, giving one row per CDR3 protein. Among about 800,000 distinct CDR3 sequences listed, roughly 30% were seen once. Sequenced input: blood. Source of these receptors: a girl aged 10 to 17 with multiple sclerosis.

This clonotype was seen many times. The chain recombines TRBV7-8 with TRBJ2-5; TRBD1 agrees at 9 bases. The germline V gene has CDR1 SGHVS and CDR2 FQNEAQ. The CDR3 contains 15 residues. V trimming: 4 bases; J trimming: 5 bases; junction bases outside the gene matches: 8. As DNA, the CDR3 is TGTGCCAGCAGCTACACCGGGACAGGGAAGGAGACCCAGTACTTC. This codes for CASSYTGTGKETQYF. Using reference TRBV7-8 and TRBJ2-5 for the parts outside the CDR3, the full variable domain is GAGVSQSPRYKVAKRGQDVALRCDPISGHVSLFWYQQALGQGPEFLTYFQNEAQLDKSGLPSDRFFAERPEGSVSTLKIQRTQQEDSAVYLCASSYTGTGKETQYFGPGTRLLVL.

This clonotype was seen a handful of times. V is TRBV7-9 and J is TRBJ2-3; 10 bases map to TRBD2. The CDR3 has 16 residues. Germline V gene lookup returns CDR1 SEHNR and CDR2 FQNEAQ (reference sequence). V was pared by 5 bases and J by 5 bases, with 10 bases of the junction left unmatched. Here the CDR3 reads CASSPGLAATIDTQYF. CDR3 in DNA: TGTGCCAGCAGCCCAGGACTAGCGGCAACCATAGATACGCAGTATTTT. The entire variable domain, with the rest obtained from reference TRBV7-9 and TRBJ2-3, is as follows: DTGVSQNPRHKITKRGQNVTFRCDPISEHNRLYWYRQTLGQGPEFLTYFQNEAQLEKSRLLSDRFSAERPKGSFSTLEIQRTEQGDSAMYLCASSPGLAATIDTQYFGPGTRLTVL.

The chain combines TRBV4-3 with TRBJ2-4, with D perhaps matching TRBD1 (6 bases). The J call is uncertain, as TRBJ2-7 better fits the DNA end. This CDR3 region has 15 residues. The germline CDR1 and CDR2 sequences are LGHNA and YSLEER. The CDR3 reads CASSQDRAGADEQYF. Here the CDR3 DNA reads TGCGCCAGCAGCCAAGACAGGGCAGGGGCGGACGAGCAGTACTTC.

The chain recombines TRBV20-1 with TRBJ2-1, with 7 bases lining up with TRBD2. Germline loops: CDR1 DFQATT, CDR2 SNEGSKA (reference sequence). This CDR3 is 13 amino acids long. V was clipped by 6 bases and J by 8 bases; unmatched bases: 10. CDR3 in DNA: TGCAGTGCCACGAGCGGGGCGGGGGATGAGCAGTTCTTC. Its translation is CSATSGAGDEQFF.

This clonotype came up a few times. The rearrangement joins TRBV11-2 to TRBJ2-3, with D tentatively TRBD1 (5 bases). The germline gives CDR1 SGHAT, CDR2 FQNNGV. V was cut by 6 bases and J by 5 bases, with 9 bases left in between. This CDR3 is built from 12 residues. The CDR3 sequence: CASRLQVDTQYF. In DNA form, the CDR3 reads TGTGCCAGCAGGCTACAGGTAGATACGCAGTATTTT.

A remark on this clonotype: The junction departs from germline at one end; a sequencing error may be responsible. The V and J genes are TRBV4-1 and TRBJ2-3; D may be TRBD1 or TRBD2 (5 bases each). From germline, CDR1 is MGHRA and CDR2 YSYEKL. The CDR3 covers 13 residues. The CDR3 loop reads CAGSQLSLGAQYF. In DNA form, the CDR3 reads TGCGCCGGCAGCCAATTGTCCTTGGGGGCGCAGTATTTT.

This clonotype turned up a few times. V is TRBV27 and J is TRBJ1-4; 7 nucleotides agree with TRBD1. The CDR3 loop spans 16 amino acids. V lost 6 bases, J lost 4 bases, and 11 bases stayed unmatched. The V gene's germline CDR1 is MNHEY and CDR2 SMNVEV (reference sequence). CDR3 region: CASSRAGTAFNEKLFF. CDR3 in DNA: TGTGCCAGCAGCCGTGCCGGGACAGCATTTAATGAAAAACTGTTTTTT.